Below are 14 T cell receptor beta chains sequenced from a single sample in a study of blood T cell repertoires in COVID-19. Method: immunoSEQ multiplex PCR; TCRdb's copy keeps in-frame clones and lacks some. The sample consists of roughly 180,000 clones, more than 70% of them appearing once. The material sequenced was PBMCs or T cells enriched from blood (not recorded which). Receptor source: a man aged 60 to 69 who had recovered from COVID-19.

This clone was counted only a few times. The rearrangement joins TRBV7-9 to TRBJ2-2; TRBD2 matches at 7 bases. The junction had 1 base not matched to a gene; V was cut back by 3 bases and J by 0 bases. The CDR3 is 15 residues long. The germline V gene encodes CDR1 SEHNR and CDR2 FQNEAQ (reference sequence). CDR3 in DNA: TGTGCCAGCAGCTTGGCGGGAGCGAACACCGGGGAGCTGTTTTTT. Translating gives CASSLAGANTGELFF. Variable domain in full (rest from reference TRBV7-9 and TRBJ2-2): DTGVSQNPRHKITKRGQNVTFRCDPISEHNRLYWYRQTLGQGPEFLTYFQNEAQLEKSRLLSDRFSAERPKGSFSTLEIQRTEQGDSAMYLCASSLAGANTGELFFGEGSRLTVL.

V and J are TRBV6-2 or TRBV6-3 and TRBJ1-1; no firm D call. The CDR3 contains 16 residues. Germline CDR1 MNHEY, CDR2 SVGEGT. V gave up 5 bases and J gave up 7 bases, with 23 bases separating them. The CDR3 protein is CASSHHRRPQVGEAFF. The CDR3 nucleotides are TGTGCCAGCAGTCACCATAGGCGGCCTCAAGTGGGTGAAGCTTTCTTT.

This chain links TRBV2 with TRBJ2-1, with D possibly being TRBD2 (6 bases). Germline V gives CDR1 SNHLY, CDR2 FYNNEI. V was pared by 9 bases and J by 4 bases, with 10 bases between. CDR3 length: 12 amino acids. The CDR3 region has the DNA TGTGCCAGTGGGACTTCTTACAATGAGCAGTTCTTC. Translated: CASGTSYNEQFF.

CDR3 nucleotide sequence: TGTGCCAGCAGTCCCCCGTCCGGGAGCCCCTACGAGCAGTACTTC. Amino acids: CASSPPSGSPYEQYF. The genes are TRBV28 and TRBJ2-7; a possible D gene is TRBD2 (6 bases). Germline V gene lookup returns CDR1 MDHEN and CDR2 SYDVKM. This CDR3 spans 15 amino acids. Trimming stripped 5 bases from V and 2 bases from J, with 16 bases between.

This rearrangement joins TRBV10-3 to TRBJ2-3; 14 nucleotides line up with TRBD2. CDR1 and CDR2 from the germline V gene are ENHRY and SYGVKD. Trimming took 4 bases from V and 5 from J; bases not matched to a gene: 5. The CDR3 runs to 16 residues. CDR3 sequence reads: CAISGGLAGEVDTQYF. The CDR3 nucleotides are TGTGCCATCAGTGGGGGACTAGCGGGGGAGGTAGATACGCAGTATTTT.

This clone showed up just a few times. As DNA, the CDR3 is TGTGCCAGCAGCGTAGGACTAGCGGGGCACAATGAGCAGTTCTTC. It codes for CASSVGLAGHNEQFF. The chain uses TRBV9 and TRBJ2-1, with 11 nucleotides matching TRBD2. Trimming took 0 bases from V and 5 from J; bases not matched to a gene: 1. CDR3 size: 15 residues. The germline CDR1 and CDR2 sequences are SGDLS and YYNGEE.

This CDR3 is CASRSSGNTIYF. The CDR3 DNA reads as TGTGCCAGCCGCAGCTCTGGAAACACCATATATTTT. The chain couples TRBV2 to TRBJ1-3, with D unclear. The V gene's germline CDR1 is SNHLY and CDR2 FYNNEI. The CDR3 has 12 amino acids. V was trimmed by 8 bases and J by 0 bases, leaving 5 bases between them.

The rearrangement links TRBV12-3 or TRBV12-4 to TRBJ2-1; 10 bases align to TRBD2. The CDR3 is 13 residues long. V lost 6 bases, J lost 10 bases, and 6 bases stayed unmatched. CDR3 bases: TGTGCCAGCAGGGGAGCGGGGGGGAACGAGCAGTTCTTC. It translates to CASRGAGGNEQFF.

The genes are TRBV2 and TRBJ2-7; TRBD1 agrees at 8 bases. Germline CDR1 SNHLY, CDR2 FYNNEI. This CDR3 region has 18 residues. J was trimmed by 0 bases and V by 4 bases; bases with no gene match: 14. The CDR3 coding sequence is TGTGCCAGCAGTGCGCTCAAATCGTCGGGACAGGACTCCTACGAGCAGTACTTC. This encodes CASSALKSSGQDSYEQYF. Variable domain in full (rest from reference TRBV2 and TRBJ2-7): EPEVTQTPSHQVTQMGQEVILRCVPISNHLYFYWYRQILGQKVEFLVSFYNNEISEKSEIFDDQFSVERPDGSNFTLKIRSTKLEDSAMYFCASSALKSSGQDSYEQYFGPGTRLTVT.

This chain connects TRBV12-3 or TRBV12-4 to TRBJ2-7, with D possibly being TRBD2 (6 bases). V lost 5 bases and J lost 4, with 9 bases in between. The CDR3 extends over 12 amino acids. The CDR3 DNA reads TGTGCCAGCAGTCCTGGGGGGTACGAGCAGTACTTC. Translated, it gives CASSPGGYEQYF.

CDR3 amino acids: CASSQEGGQGREKLFF. CDR3 nucleotides: TGTGCCAGCAGCCAAGAAGGGGGACAGGGTAGGGAAAAACTGTTTTTT. This chain joins TRBV3-1 (or the pseudogene TRBV3-2) and TRBJ1-4, with 9 positions matching TRBD1. Germline CDR1 and CDR2: LGHDT and YNNKEL (reference sequence). Trimming cost V 0 bases and J 8 bases; bases outside gene matches: 7. CDR3 length: 16 amino acids.

The chain links TRBV6-5 to TRBJ1-2; 7 nucleotides align to TRBD1. CDR1 MNHEY and CDR2 SVGAGI come from the germline V gene. Trimming removed 9 bases from V and 1 base from J; junction bases left unmatched: 5. This CDR3 region has 13 residues. CDR3: CASGQALNYGYTF. In nucleotides, the CDR3 is TGTGCCAGTGGACAGGCGCTTAACTATGGCTACACCTTC.

The chain employs TRBV4-2 and TRBJ2-1, with 8 bases fitting TRBD2. Germline values: CDR1 LGHNA, CDR2 YNFKEQ. There are 16 residues in the CDR3. V shed 0 bases and J 7 bases; nucleotides not matched to a gene: 8. The CDR3 reads CASSQDPGTRRNEQFF. The CDR3 nucleotides are TGTGCCAGCAGCCAAGACCCCGGGACTAGGAGGAATGAGCAGTTCTTC.

This sequence joins TRBV9 and TRBJ2-1; tentatively, D is TRBD2 (6 bases). V was trimmed by 2 bases and J by 0 bases, leaving 12 bases between them. CDR3 length: 16 amino acids. Germline V gene lookup returns CDR1 SGDLS and CDR2 YYNGEE. Here the CDR3 reads CASSVSSGISYNEQFF. The CDR3 nucleotides read TGTGCCAGCAGCGTTAGTAGCGGCATCTCCTACAATGAGCAGTTCTTC. The full variable domain, with the rest looked up from reference TRBV9 and TRBJ2-1, is DSGVTQTPKHLITATGQRVTLRCSPRSGDLSVYWYQQSLDQGLQFLIQYYNGEERAKGNILERFSAQQFPDLHSELNLSSLELGDSALYFCASSVSSGISYNEQFFGPGTRLTVL.